What follows describes a single T cell receptor beta chain. The antigen is undetermined. These data originate in a study of breast tumors, draining lymph nodes, adjacent tissues. The CDR3 sequence is 17 residues long. Trimming removed 0 bases from V and 7 bases from J, with 20 bases in between. CDR1 is SGHRS, CDR2 YFSETQ, per germline. The lymph nodes were axillary draining lymph nodes from breast cancer patients. Study results and limitations: Compared with lymph nodes, tumors were less diverse; compared with nontumor tissue, more.

MiXCR, applied by TCRdb to the multiplex PCR reads, yields one record per CDR3 protein. The table has under 300,000 distinct CDR3 sequences, under 35% seen once. This chain connects TRBV5-1 to TRBJ2-1, with D possibly TRBD2 on 6 matching bases. The sequence was collected from a female donor with breast cancer. Some clones in this sample may be carry-over from other donors' samples. Sequencing was done on a sample of axillary lymph node tissue. CDR3 sequence: CASSLGTTGGGANEQFF. CDR3 DNA: TGCGCCAGCAGCTTGGGGACGACTGGCGGCGGGGCGAATGAGCAGTTCTTC.